These 15 T cell receptor beta chains share one sample of origin, sequenced in a study of T cell responses to AZD1222 COVID-19 vaccine. Profiling relied on immunoSEQ multiplex PCR, and the TCRdb table lists in-frame clones only, not all of them. This table has approximately 89,000 clones, 75% to 95% appearing once. Sample: peripheral blood, taken 28 days after the second AZD1222 dose. Receptors originate from an adult who received the AZD1222 COVID-19 vaccine.

This chain joins TRBV6-6 and TRBJ2-7; a weak D match, TRBD2 (5 bases). Trimming left V 8 bases short and J 5 bases short, with 16 bases between. Germline CDR1 reads MNHNY; CDR2 reads SVGAGI (reference sequence). This CDR3 is 13 amino acids long. CDR3 nucleotides: TGTGCCAGCCGAATGGGCGGGCGCGACGAGCAGTACTTC. Its protein is CASRMGGRDEQYF.

In DNA, the CDR3 is TGTGCCAGCAGCCCCAGACTCTACGAGCAGTACTTC. Amino acids: CASSPRLYEQYF. The chain combines TRBV11-2 with TRBJ2-7; D not resolved. Germline loops: CDR1 SGHAT, CDR2 FQNNGV. There are 12 residues in the CDR3. V lost 5 bases and J lost 3, with 8 bases in between.

The chain combines TRBV29-1 with TRBJ2-1; 9 bases fit TRBD1. Germline V gene lookup returns CDR1 SQVTM and CDR2 ANQGSEA. This CDR3 has 13 residues. V trimming: 7 bases; J trimming: 6 bases; junction bases outside the gene matches: 7. DNA of the CDR3: TGCAGCGAGGGACAGGGAGGGGGCAATGAGCAGTTCTTC. It codes for CSEGQGGGNEQFF.

The chain combines TRBV6-4 with TRBJ2-1; 15 positions match TRBD2. The CDR3 sequence is 15 residues long. CDR1 MRHNA and CDR2 SNTAGT come from the germline V gene. Trimming took 2 bases from V and 7 from J; bases not matched to a gene: 0. This chain's CDR3 is CASSDGTSGGNEQFF. The CDR3 nucleotides read TGTGCCAGCAGTGACGGGACTAGCGGGGGGAATGAGCAGTTCTTC.

This clone was seen only a few times. V and J are TRBV7-2 and TRBJ2-1; D possibly corresponds to TRBD2 (6 bases). Germline CDR1 reads SGHTA; CDR2 reads FQGNSA. The CDR3 covers 16 residues. The V end was cut by 4 bases, the J end by 4 bases, with 17 bases between. The CDR3 bases are TGTGCCAGCAGCTCCGGGGGACTGCCAGCTTACAATGAGCAGTTCTTC. Amino acids: CASSSGGLPAYNEQFF.

This clone is medium-sized by share. The V gene is TRBV7-9, the J gene TRBJ1-4, with 10 bases identical to TRBD1. J was trimmed by 8 bases and V by 5 bases; bases with no gene match: 11. The CDR3 contains 16 residues. Germline assignment: CDR1 SEHNR and CDR2 FQNEAQ (reference sequence). The CDR3 is CASSTTRTGGNEKLFF. The CDR3 DNA is TGTGCCAGCAGCACTACCAGGACAGGGGGGAACGAAAAACTGTTTTTT.

The rearrangement uses TRBV5-1 and TRBJ1-3; D may be TRBD1 (6 bases). Trimming shortened V by 0 bases and J by 4 bases, and 14 bases separated the two germline ends. The CDR3 spans 16 residues. CDR1 and CDR2 (germline): SGHRS, YFSETQ. CDR3 DNA: TGCGCCAGCAGCTTGGTAGCGGGGGGCAACGGAAACACCATATATTTT. This translates into CASSLVAGGNGNTIYF.

The rearrangement joins TRBV9 to TRBJ2-1; 7 bases map to TRBD2. Germline values: CDR1 SGDLS, CDR2 YYNGEE. This CDR3 region has 17 residues. J gave up 10 bases and V 0 bases, and 16 bases lay outside the gene matches. The DNA for the CDR3 is TGTGCCAGCAGCGTAGCTATGGGGGAGGGCCGTTCACCCGAGCAGTTCTTC. This encodes CASSVAMGEGRSPEQFF.

The J gene is TRBJ2-2, the V gene TRBV6-2 or TRBV6-3, with D perhaps TRBD2 (6 bases). V was shortened by 6 bases and J by 3 bases, with 14 bases between the two germline ends. CDR3 length: 15 amino acids. Germline CDR1 and CDR2: MNHEY and SVGEGT. DNA of the CDR3: TGTGCCAGCAGCCACCGACTAGGACACACCGGGGAGCTGTTTTTT. This translates into CASSHRLGHTGELFF.

This chain links TRBV7-3 with TRBJ2-7; possible D gene TRBD2, 5 bases. This CDR3 comprises 15 residues. The germline V and J ends were trimmed by 0 bases and 3 bases, with 12 bases remaining between them. Germline CDR1 SGHTA, CDR2 FQGTGA. CDR3 residues: CASSLTAGRDYEQYF. In DNA, the CDR3 is TGTGCCAGCAGCTTAACGGCGGGCCGAGACTACGAGCAGTACTTC.

V and J are TRBV18 and TRBJ2-7; 9 bases agree with TRBD1. V lost 1 base to trimming and J lost 0 bases; unmatched junction nucleotides: 10. The CDR3 contains 18 residues. CDR1 and CDR2 (germline): KGHSH, LQKENI. The CDR3 spells CASSPLVSGTGISYEQYF. CDR3 in DNA: TGTGCCAGCTCACCACTCGTTTCCGGGACAGGGATCTCCTACGAGCAGTACTTC.

V and J are TRBV28 and TRBJ1-4, with D hard to call. CDR3 size: 11 residues. V dropped 3 bases and J dropped 11 bases, with 7 bases sitting between them. The germline gives CDR1 MDHEN, CDR2 SYDVKM. Here the CDR3 reads CASSFSSKLFF. The CDR3 DNA follows: TGTGCCAGCAGTTTTAGTAGCAAACTGTTTTTT.

In regard to this clone: Mismatch with germline at one junction end may stem from a read error. This chain uses TRBV29-1 with TRBJ1-1; 10 nucleotides line up with TRBD1. The CDR3 contains 13 residues. Germline CDR1 reads SQVTM; CDR2 reads ANQGSEA. CDR3 in DNA: TGCGGCGTGTCGGGACAGGGGAGCACTGAAGCTTTCTTT. It translates to CGVSGQGSTEAFF.

The V call is TRBV12-3 or TRBV12-4, the J call TRBJ1-5, with unresolved D. This CDR3 comprises 13 residues. V lost 7 bases to trimming and J lost 4 bases, with 11 bases between them. CDR3 residues: CASTRDGNQPQHF. The CDR3 DNA reads TGTGCCAGCACTAGAGACGGGAATCAGCCCCAGCATTTT.

V and J are TRBV20-1 and TRBJ1-2; D may be TRBD1 (5 bases). Germline-derived CDR1 and CDR2 are DFQATT and SNEGSKA (reference sequence). The CDR3 consists of 13 residues. Trimming cost V 3 bases and J 7 bases, with 15 bases left between them. Here the CDR3 reads CSASGVGGTGYTF. The CDR3 DNA reads TGCAGTGCTAGTGGGGTCGGGGGGACTGGCTACACCTTC.